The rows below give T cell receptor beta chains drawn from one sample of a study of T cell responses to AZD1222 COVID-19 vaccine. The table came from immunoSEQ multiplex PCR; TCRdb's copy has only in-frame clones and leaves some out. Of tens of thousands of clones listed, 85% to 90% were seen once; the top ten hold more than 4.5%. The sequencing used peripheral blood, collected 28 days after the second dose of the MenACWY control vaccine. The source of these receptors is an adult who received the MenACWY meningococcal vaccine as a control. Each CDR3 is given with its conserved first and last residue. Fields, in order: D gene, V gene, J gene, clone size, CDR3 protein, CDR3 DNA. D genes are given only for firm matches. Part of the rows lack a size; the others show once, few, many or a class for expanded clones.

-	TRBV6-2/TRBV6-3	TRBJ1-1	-	CASSYLYRAEGTEAFF	TGTGCCAGCAGTTACCTCTACAGGGCGGAGGGCACTGAAGCTTTCTTT
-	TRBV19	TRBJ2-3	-	CASSIGGTDTQYF	TGTGCCAGTAGTATAGGGGGCACAGATACGCAGTATTTT
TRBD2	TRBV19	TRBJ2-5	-	CASSDSGGAQETQYF	TGTGCCAGTAGTGACAGCGGGGGAGCACAAGAGACCCAGTACTTC
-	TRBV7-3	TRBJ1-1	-	CASSFKGYTEAFF	TGTGCCAGCAGCTTCAAGGGTTACACTGAAGCTTTCTTT
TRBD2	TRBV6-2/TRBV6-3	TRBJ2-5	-	CASSIGPLAGAETQYF	TGTGCCAGCAGCATCGGGCCTCTAGCGGGAGCAGAGACCCAGTACTTC
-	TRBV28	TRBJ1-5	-	CASSLQLSNQPQHF	TGTGCCAGCAGTTTACAGCTTTCGAATCAGCCCCAGCATTTT
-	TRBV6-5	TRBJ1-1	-	CASSYATGNTEAFF	TGTGCCAGCAGTTACGCGACAGGAAACACTGAAGCTTTCTTT
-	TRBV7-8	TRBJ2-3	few	CASSFLVSDTQYF	TGTGCCAGCAGCTTTTTAGTTTCAGATACGCAGTATTTT
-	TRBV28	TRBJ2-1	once	CASSSPGGRGEFDEQFF	TGTGCCAGCAGTTCCCCCGGCGGCAGGGGAGAATTCGATGAGCAGTTCTTC
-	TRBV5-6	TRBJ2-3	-	CASRPVVSTDTQYF	TGTGCCAGCCGCCCTGTGGTCAGCACAGATACGCAGTATTTT
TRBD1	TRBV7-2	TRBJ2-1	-	CASSSGTGGNEQFF	TGTGCCAGCAGCAGTGGGACAGGGGGAAATGAGCAGTTCTTC
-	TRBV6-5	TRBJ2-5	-	CASSITGFETQYF	TGTGCCAGCAGTATAACGGGGTTTGAGACCCAGTACTTC
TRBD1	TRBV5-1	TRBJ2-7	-	CASSLHTGGYEQYF	TGCGCCAGCAGCTTACACACAGGGGGGTACGAGCAGTACTTC
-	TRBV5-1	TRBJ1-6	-	CASSLSGGGSPLHF	TGCGCCAGCAGCTTGTCCGGGGGGGGTTCACCCCTCCACTTT
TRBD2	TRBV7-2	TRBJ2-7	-	CASSLGGSGGIYEQYF	TGTGCCAGCAGCTTAGGAGGCAGCGGGGGCATCTACGAGCAGTACTTC
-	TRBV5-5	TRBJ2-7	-	CASSLLGADEQYF	TGTGCCAGCAGCTTACTAGGGGCCGACGAGCAGTACTTC
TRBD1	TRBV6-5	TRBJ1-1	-	CASKWDRGRTEAFF	TGTGCCAGCAAATGGGACAGGGGGAGGACTGAAGCTTTCTTT
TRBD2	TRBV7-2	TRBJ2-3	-	CASSSTSGRPTDTQYF	TGTGCCAGCAGCTCAACTAGCGGGAGGCCGACAGATACGCAGTATTTT
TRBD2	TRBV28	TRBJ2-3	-	CASSSRTSGSGTDTQYF	TGTGCCAGCAGTAGCCGGACTAGCGGGAGTGGCACAGATACGCAGTATTTT
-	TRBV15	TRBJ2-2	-	CATSSRGPPNTGELFF	TGTGCCACCAGCAGCCGGGGTCCGCCGAACACCGGGGAGCTGTTTTTT
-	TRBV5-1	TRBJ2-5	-	CASSLDREETQYF	TGCGCCAGCAGCTTGGACAGGGAAGAGACCCAGTACTTC
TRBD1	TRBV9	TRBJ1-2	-	CASSAPGGQGAAGYTF	TGTGCCAGCAGCGCGCCGGGAGGACAGGGGGCAGCTGGCTACACCTTC
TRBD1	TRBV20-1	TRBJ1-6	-	CSASPLPTGAALSSYNSPLHF	TGCAGTGCTAGTCCCCTTCCGACAGGGGCGGCCTTGAGCTCCTATAATTCACCCCTCCACTTT
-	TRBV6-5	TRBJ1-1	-	CASSYSIGGDTEAFF	TGTGCCAGCAGTTACTCGATTGGGGGGGACACTGAAGCTTTCTTT
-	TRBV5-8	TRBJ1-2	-	CASSYKWGAERAYGYTF	TGTGCCAGCAGTTACAAATGGGGGGCCGAACGCGCGTATGGCTACACCTTC
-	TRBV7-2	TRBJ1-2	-	CASSDSYRERYTF	TGTGCCAGCAGCGATAGTTACAGGGAACGCTACACCTTC
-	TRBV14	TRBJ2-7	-	CASSLMTGSYEQYF	TGTGCCAGCAGCCTTATGACAGGCTCCTACGAGCAGTACTTC
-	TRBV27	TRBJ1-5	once	CASAQGMGQPQHF	TGTGCCAGTGCACAGGGAATGGGGCAGCCCCAGCATTTT
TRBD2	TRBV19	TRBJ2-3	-	CASSVGTSGTDTQYF	TGTGCCAGTAGTGTAGGGACTAGCGGTACAGATACGCAGTATTTT
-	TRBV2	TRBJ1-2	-	CASSEGGRGYTF	TGTGCCAGCAGTGAAGGGGGCCGGGGCTACACCTTC
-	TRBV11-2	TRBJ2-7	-	CASSSRVTGSYEQYF	TGTGCCAGCAGCTCTCGGGTCACGGGTTCCTACGAGCAGTACTTC
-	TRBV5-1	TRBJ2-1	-	CASGLSSSYNEQFF	TGCGCCAGCGGCCTTAGTAGCTCCTACAATGAGCAGTTCTTC
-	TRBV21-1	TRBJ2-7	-	CASSKVEPNSYEQYF	TGTGCCAGCAGCAAAGTAGAACCGAACTCCTACGAGCAGTACTTC
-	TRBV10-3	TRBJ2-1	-	CAIGPTGTLSNNEQFF	TGTGCCATCGGCCCTACCGGGACTCTGTCTAACAATGAGCAGTTCTTC
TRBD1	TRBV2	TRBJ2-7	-	CASTPGQGDEQYF	TGTGCCAGCACTCCGGGACAGGGGGACGAGCAGTACTTC
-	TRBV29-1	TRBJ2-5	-	CSVESWAVQETQYF	TGCAGCGTTGAATCTTGGGCAGTCCAAGAGACCCAGTACTTC
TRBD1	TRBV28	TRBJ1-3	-	CASSTPGQGAPGGNTIYF	TGTGCCAGCAGTACCCCGGGACAGGGGGCGCCGGGTGGAAACACCATATATTTT
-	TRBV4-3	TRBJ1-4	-	CASSQAFGQGIMDEKLFF	TGCGCCAGCAGCCAAGCTTTTGGGCAGGGGATAATGGATGAAAAACTGTTTTTT
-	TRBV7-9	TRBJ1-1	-	CASSDDGDTEAFF	TGTGCCAGCAGCGATGACGGAGACACTGAAGCTTTCTTT
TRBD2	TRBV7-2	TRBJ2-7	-	CASSLASGRDYEQYF	TGTGCCAGCAGCTTAGCCAGCGGGAGGGACTACGAGCAGTACTTC
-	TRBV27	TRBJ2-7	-	CASSPPRDTDPNPLFSYEQYF	TGTGCCAGCAGCCCTCCGCGGGACACAGATCCTAATCCCCTATTCTCCTACGAGCAGTACTTC
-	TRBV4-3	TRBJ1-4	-	CASSQDRRVDEKLFF	TGCGCCAGCAGCCAAGATCGTCGGGTGGACGAAAAACTGTTTTTT
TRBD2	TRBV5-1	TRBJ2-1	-	CASSARLAGGLNNEQFF	TGCGCCAGCAGCGCCAGACTAGCGGGGGGCCTTAACAATGAGCAGTTCTTC
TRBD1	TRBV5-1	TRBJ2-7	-	CASSLGQGPWEQYF	TGCGCCAGCAGCTTGGGACAGGGCCCCTGGGAGCAGTACTTC
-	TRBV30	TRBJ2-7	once	CAWGRDSYEQYF	TGTGCCTGGGGACGGGATTCCTACGAGCAGTACTTC
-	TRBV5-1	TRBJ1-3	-	CASSATVGNTIYF	TGCGCCAGCAGCGCGACAGTTGGAAACACCATATATTTT
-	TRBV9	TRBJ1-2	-	CASSIGGANYGYTF	TGTGCCAGCAGCATAGGGGGAGCTAACTATGGCTACACCTTC
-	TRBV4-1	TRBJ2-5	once	CASSQEGETQYF	TGCGCCAGCAGCCAAGAGGGTGAGACCCAGTACTTC
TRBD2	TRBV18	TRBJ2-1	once	CASSPGLAGVYNEQFF	TGTGCCAGCTCCCCGGGACTAGCGGGAGTCTACAATGAGCAGTTCTTC
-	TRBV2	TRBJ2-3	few	CASTKYRGLQSTDTQYF	TGTGCCAGCACGAAATACCGGGGGCTACAGAGCACAGATACGCAGTATTTT
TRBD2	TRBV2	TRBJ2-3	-	CASTGATSASTDTQYF	TGTGCCAGTACTGGGGCGACTAGCGCGAGCACAGATACGCAGTATTTT
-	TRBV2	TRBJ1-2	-	CATRDAEPYGYTF	TGTGCCACGCGGGACGCTGAGCCCTATGGCTACACCTTC
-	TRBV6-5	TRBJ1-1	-	CASSFGLNTEAFF	TGTGCCAGCAGCTTTGGACTGAACACTGAAGCTTTCTTT
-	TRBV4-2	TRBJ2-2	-	CASSRRVEATGELFF	TGTGCCAGCAGCCGACGGGTGGAGGCCACCGGGGAGCTGTTTTTT
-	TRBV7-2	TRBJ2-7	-	CASSSTSYEQYF	TGTGCCAGCAGCTCGACTAGTTACGAGCAGTACTTC
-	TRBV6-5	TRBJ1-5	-	CASSTRANQPQHF	TGTGCCAGCAGCACACGGGCAAATCAGCCCCAGCATTTT
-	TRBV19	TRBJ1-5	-	CASSRSLTNQPQHF	TGTGCCAGTAGTCGTAGCCTTACCAATCAGCCCCAGCATTTT
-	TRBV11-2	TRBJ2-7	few	CASSLAGYEQYF	TGTGCCAGCAGCTTAGCGGGGTACGAGCAGTACTTC
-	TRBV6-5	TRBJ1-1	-	CASTTGRTEAFF	TGTGCCAGCACAACAGGGAGGACTGAAGCTTTCTTT
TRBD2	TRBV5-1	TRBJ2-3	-	CASSLTSGGDTQYF	TGCGCCAGCAGCCTGACTAGCGGGGGAGATACGCAGTATTTT